The clone carrying this T cell receptor beta chain was picked up one time. V shed 1 base and J 6 bases; nucleotides not matched to a gene: 3. The CDR3 has 14 residues. Germline-derived CDR1 and CDR2 are SEHNR and FQNEAQ (reference sequence). The repertoire was sequenced with immunoSEQ multiplex PCR; TCRdb's copy has only in-frame clones and lacks some. The sample lists approximately 240,000 clones; 82% were seen once. The data belong to a study of blood T cell repertoires in COVID-19. Study summary: Researchers got acute and convalescent COVID-19 samples from the United States, Italy and Spain. PBMCs, B-cell-depleted T cells, or T cells provided the cDNA or gDNA that made up the material.

The genes are TRBV7-9 and TRBJ2-7, with 10 nucleotides matching TRBD2. Sequenced material: peripheral blood. The receptor was derived from an elderly woman with active or convalescent COVID-19. CDR3 DNA sequence: TGTGCCAGCAGCTTAGGGCTAGCGGGGGCCGAGCAGTACTTC. Its protein product is CASSLGLAGAEQYF.